These T cell receptor beta chains were read from a single sample in a study of beta chain features in type 1 diabetes. Here immunoSEQ multiplex PCR was the method, and the copy in TCRdb shows in-frame clones only, minus some. The table records nearly 250,000 clones, 55% to 70% of them present only once. The sequenced sample consisted of naive CD4+ T cells from blood. The receptor set was obtained from a man aged 25-40 years in good health. Both conserved end residues are part of each CDR3. A D gene is named only where the DNA matches it firmly. Clone size is not always given. Where it is, it says once, few, many or a class for expanded clones.

D,size,V,J,DNA,CDR3
-,-,TRBV5-6,TRBJ1-2,TGTGCCAGCACCCTGGAGGGATATGGCTACACCTTC,CASTLEGYGYTF
-,-,TRBV9,TRBJ2-1,TGTGCCAGCAGCGGCCGTCGAACAGTCTTCTCCTACAATGAGCAGTTCTTC,CASSGRRTVFSYNEQFF
-,-,TRBV29-1,TRBJ1-1,TGCAGCGTTGTTCGAGACACTGAAGCTTTCTTT,CSVVRDTEAFF
TRBD1,-,TRBV7-9,TRBJ2-7,TGTGCCAGCAGCTTAAGGACAGGGACAGGCTACGAGCAGTACTTC,CASSLRTGTGYEQYF
-,-,TRBV29-1,TRBJ2-7,TGCAGCGTTGAAGGGGGAGAGGGAAACTACGAGCAGTACTTC,CSVEGGEGNYEQYF
TRBD1,-,TRBV28,TRBJ2-1,TGTGCCAGCAGTAGTCCCGGGACAGGGCACAATGAGCAGTTCTTC,CASSSPGTGHNEQFF
-,-,TRBV25-1,TRBJ1-1,TGTGCCAGCAGCAGCACAGGGACGAACACTGAAGCTTTCTTT,CASSSTGTNTEAFF
-,-,TRBV30,TRBJ1-2,TGTGCCTGGAGTGAAAAGGACGTCTATGGCTACACCTTC,CAWSEKDVYGYTF
-,-,TRBV7-2,TRBJ2-1,TGTGCCAGCAGCTATCAGGGCGCTGAGCAGTTCTTC,CASSYQGAEQFF
-,-,TRBV27,TRBJ2-7,TGTGCCAGCAGGGCCCGGTACGAGCAGTACTTC,CASRARYEQYF
TRBD2,once,TRBV29-1,TRBJ2-7,TGCAGCGTTGAACTAGCGGGGAACTACGAGCAGTACTTC,CSVELAGNYEQYF
-,few,TRBV2,TRBJ2-3,TGTGCCAGACAGGACAGAAGCACAGATACGCAGTATTTT,CARQDRSTDTQYF
-,-,TRBV11-2,TRBJ2-7,TGTGCCAGCAGCTTAAGGGAGCCTCTCTACGAGCAGTACTTC,CASSLREPLYEQYF
TRBD2,-,TRBV29-1,TRBJ2-1,TGCAGCGTTGAACCCCTTATAGCGGGGAAAAACAATGAGCAGTTCTTC,CSVEPLIAGKNNEQFF
-,-,TRBV2,TRBJ2-4,TGTGCCAGCAGTGTAGACTTCTCCAAAAACATTCAGTACTTC,CASSVDFSKNIQYF
TRBD2,-,TRBV28,TRBJ2-1,TGTCGAAGCGGCGGGAGTAAGTACAATGAGCAGTTCTTC,CRSGGSKYNEQFF
TRBD2,-,TRBV6-5,TRBJ2-1,TGTGCCAGCAGTCCGACTAGCAACAATGAGCAGTTCTTC,CASSPTSNNEQFF
-,few,TRBV29-1,TRBJ2-3,TGCAGCGTTGAGGGTTTACCGCCCACCGGGATTACGCAGTATTTT,CSVEGLPPTGITQYF
TRBD2,-,TRBV29-1,TRBJ2-1,TGCAGCGTTACGGGACTAGCGGGAGACAATGAGCAGTTCTTC,CSVTGLAGDNEQFF
TRBD1,-,TRBV29-1,TRBJ1-5,TGCAGCGTCGGGACAGTTAGCAATCAGCCCCAGCATTTT,CSVGTVSNQPQHF
-,-,TRBV27,TRBJ2-7,TGTGCCAGCAGTTTGAGGTTTCAGGGTGGGGTCGACGAGCAGTACTTC,CASSLRFQGGVDEQYF
TRBD1,-,TRBV7-9,TRBJ1-2,TGTGCCAGCAGCTCCCGGACAGGAGCTAACTATGGCTACACCTTC,CASSSRTGANYGYTF
-,once,TRBV30,TRBJ2-7,TGTGCCTGGAGTGTACCCCCACGGGAAAAGTACTTC,CAWSVPPREKYF
-,few,TRBV7-2,TRBJ2-7,TGTGCCAGCAGCACAGACTTGGTATACGAGCAGTACTTC,CASSTDLVYEQYF
TRBD1,-,TRBV5-4,TRBJ2-6,TGTGCCAGCAGCTCTAGACAGGGGGCTGGGGCCAACGTCCTGACTTTC,CASSSRQGAGANVLTF
-,-,TRBV4-3,TRBJ2-1,TGCGCCAGCAGCCAAGTACTGAGCTCCTACAATGAGCAGTTCTTC,CASSQVLSSYNEQFF
TRBD2,-,TRBV6-5,TRBJ2-4,TGTGCCAGCTCTCCTAGCGGGCTAGCCAAAAACATTCAGTACTTC,CASSPSGLAKNIQYF
-,-,TRBV7-9,TRBJ2-1,TGTGCCAGCAGCTTATCCCTCGCCTCCTACAATGAGCAGTTCTTC,CASSLSLASYNEQFF
-,-,TRBV5-1,TRBJ2-2,TGCGCCAGCAGCTTGGGAGCAGAGAACACCGGGGAGCTGTTTTTT,CASSLGAENTGELFF
-,-,TRBV7-2,TRBJ2-3,TGTGCCAGCAGCCGAGGCGGGTTCACAGATACGCAGTATTTT,CASSRGGFTDTQYF
TRBD1,few,TRBV7-9,TRBJ2-7,TGTGCCAGCAGCTCCATCAGGGGGAACGAATACGAGCAGTACTTC,CASSSIRGNEYEQYF
-,-,TRBV30,TRBJ1-1,TGTGCCCTCCGGTGGACTGAAGCTTTCTTT,CALRWTEAFF
-,-,TRBV30,TRBJ2-1,TGTGCCTGGAGTGTACAGATTATTTCGGATGAGCAGTTCTTC,CAWSVQIISDEQFF
TRBD1,once,TRBV30,TRBJ1-2,TGTGCCTGGAGAAGACAGGGGGCTGGCTATGGCTACACCTTC,CAWRRQGAGYGYTF